Below are 15 T cell receptor beta chains sequenced from a single sample in a study of blood T cell repertoires in COVID-19. Using immunoSEQ multiplex PCR, the repertoire was profiled, and TCRdb retains in-frame clones only, with some absent. This sample has 40,000 to 60,000 clones, with less than 85% found just once. The source material was peripheral blood. The receptors were sampled from a man over 45 with active COVID-19.

The chain has TRBV7-9 and TRBJ1-1; D gene uncertain. With 5 bases removed from V and 0 bases from J, the gap between germline ends came to 22 bases. This CDR3 spans 18 amino acids. Per the germline V gene, CDR1 is SEHNR and CDR2 is FQNEAQ (reference sequence). The CDR3 DNA follows: TGTGCCAGCAGCCCCTCCGAGACGGGGTATTGGATGAACACTGAAGCTTTCTTT. Encoded protein: CASSPSETGYWMNTEAFF.

The chain has TRBV29-1 and TRBJ2-7, with TRBD2 as a possible D gene (7 bases). The germline gives CDR1 SQVTM, CDR2 ANQGSEA. This CDR3 region has 12 residues. V was clipped by 7 bases and J by 6 bases, with 16 bases between them. The CDR3 sequence is CSAIEGGAEQYF. CDR3 coding DNA: TGCAGCGCAATTGAGGGGGGGGCCGAGCAGTACTTC.

Only one count was recorded for this clone. The J gene is TRBJ2-1, the V gene TRBV5-4; 9 bases are a match to TRBD2. Germline values: CDR1 SGHNT, CDR2 YYREEE (reference sequence). This CDR3 spans 15 amino acids. With 4 bases clipped from V and 6 bases from J, the junction kept 8 bases outside the gene matches. The chain's CDR3 is CASSPRGGRSNEQFF. As DNA, the CDR3 is TGTGCCAGCAGCCCGCGGGGGGGCCGTTCCAATGAGCAGTTCTTC.

This clone has just a few counts. The chain links TRBV7-8 to TRBJ2-6, with D uncertain. Germline assignment: CDR1 SGHVS and CDR2 FQNEAQ. Deletions cut 6 bases from V and 4 bases from J, with 10 bases between. This CDR3 is built from 14 residues. The CDR3 protein is CASSNEEGANVLTF. Written as DNA, the CDR3 is TGTGCCAGCAGTAACGAAGAGGGGGCCAACGTCCTGACTTTC.

This sequence joins TRBV29-1 and TRBJ2-5; a possible D gene is TRBD2 (5 bases). V was clipped by 7 bases and J by 5 bases, with 17 bases between them. The germline gives CDR1 SQVTM, CDR2 ANQGSEA. CDR3 length: 13 amino acids. The CDR3 DNA follows: TGCAGCGCCAAACTCGAGGGCTGGGAGACCCAGTACTTC. Its protein is CSAKLEGWETQYF.

V usage is TRBV6-5 and J usage is TRBJ1-5, with D hard to call. V shed 5 bases and J shed 0 bases, with 11 bases lying between them. Germline CDR1 MNHEY, CDR2 SVGAGI. This CDR3 has 15 residues. The CDR3 region has the DNA TGTGCCAGCAGTACCGACGGGTATAGCAATCAGCCCCAGCATTTT. It codes for CASSTDGYSNQPQHF.

This clone has only a few counts. The rearrangement links TRBV5-6 to TRBJ2-5; a possible D gene is TRBD1 (6 bases). Germline V CDR1 and CDR2: SGHDT, YYEEEE. The CDR3 runs 15 residues. The ends were cut back, 0 bases at V and 3 bases at J, with 12 bases in the middle. For the CDR3, the DNA is TGTGCCAGCAGCTTGGTCAAGGGGGAGAAAGAGACCCAGTACTTC. It codes for CASSLVKGEKETQYF.

The chain employs TRBV3-1 (or the pseudogene TRBV3-2) and TRBJ1-2, with a weak D call TRBD1 (6 bases). The V gene lost 4 bases and the J gene lost 5 bases, with 11 bases spanning the gap. CDR1 is LGHDT, CDR2 YNNKEL, per germline (reference sequence). This CDR3 spans 13 amino acids. CDR3 in DNA: TGTGCCAGCAGCCTACAGACAGGTTATGGCTACACCTTC. This encodes CASSLQTGYGYTF.

The chain links TRBV27 to TRBJ2-7; 9 bases agree with TRBD1. Germline-derived CDR1 and CDR2 are MNHEY and SMNVEV (reference sequence). This CDR3 contains 12 residues. J gave up 8 bases and V 4 bases, and 3 bases lay outside the gene matches. CDR3 nucleotides: TGTGCCAGCAGTTCGGACAGGGGAAAGCAGTACTTC. This translates into CASSSDRGKQYF.

A single count supports this clone. The genes are TRBV2 and TRBJ2-5, with 9 bases aligning to TRBD1. Looked up from germline, CDR1 is SNHLY and CDR2 is FYNNEI. This CDR3 is built from 13 residues. V gave up 6 bases and J gave up 6 bases; unmatched junction bases: 5. The CDR3 coding sequence is TGTGCCAGCAGAACAGGGGGCGCGAAGACCCAGTACTTC. Translated: CASRTGGAKTQYF.

The chain has TRBV27 and TRBJ1-6; D remains ambiguous. The germline gives CDR1 MNHEY, CDR2 SMNVEV (reference sequence). Trimming cost V 5 bases and J 0 bases, with 11 bases left between them. The CDR3 runs 16 residues. In DNA, the CDR3 is TGTGCCAGCAGTCCCCGGGAGAGCTCCTATAATTCACCCCTCCACTTT. This gives the protein CASSPRESSYNSPLHF.

This chain uses TRBV11-2 with TRBJ2-3; possible D gene TRBD1, 6 bases. Trimming left V 10 bases short and J 0 bases short, with 11 bases between. The germline CDR1 and CDR2 sequences are SGHAT and FQNNGV. The CDR3 covers 13 residues. The CDR3 here is CATNRESTDTQYF. In DNA form, the CDR3 reads TGTGCCACCAACAGGGAAAGCACAGATACGCAGTATTTT.

The chain combines TRBV6-6 with TRBJ2-7, with D maybe TRBD1 (5 bases). This CDR3 contains 15 residues. Trimming pared 2 bases from V and 0 bases from J, leaving 11 bases between. Germline-derived CDR1 and CDR2 are MNHNY and SVGAGI (reference sequence). The DNA for the CDR3 is TGTGCCAGCAGTTACCTGGGGCCCAACTCCTACGAGCAGTACTTC. Translation gives CASSYLGPNSYEQYF.

The chain combines TRBV18 with TRBJ2-5; 7 positions agree with TRBD1. Germline V gene sequence: CDR1 KGHSH, CDR2 LQKENI. The CDR3 sequence is 15 residues long. V lost 6 bases to trimming and J lost 5 bases; unmatched junction nucleotides: 12. The CDR3 reads CASSLSTGVQETQYF. The CDR3 nucleotides are TGTGCCAGCTCCCTTTCTACAGGGGTCCAGGAGACCCAGTACTTC. The full variable domain, rest sourced from reference TRBV18 and TRBJ2-5, is NAGVMQNPRHLVRRRGQEARLRCSPMKGHSHVYWYRQLPEEGLKFMVYLQKENIIDESGMPKERFSAEFPKEGPSILRIQQVVRGDSAAYFCASSLSTGVQETQYFGPGTRLLVL.

V usage is TRBV24-1 and J usage is TRBJ2-1; a possible D gene is TRBD2 (6 bases). The CDR3 runs 14 residues. Trimming stripped 4 bases from V and 5 bases from J, with 11 bases between. Germline CDR1 KGHDR, CDR2 SFDVKD. DNA for the CDR3: TGTGCCACCAGTGACCCGGGACTGAACAATGAGCAGTTCTTC. Translated: CATSDPGLNNEQFF.